This T cell receptor beta chain was identified in a study of Ad26.COV2.S vaccination and SARS-CoV-2 variants. Study results and caveats: Reports say spike-specific CD8+ and CD4+ T cell responses covered substantial breadth after vaccination. Ad26.COV2.S recipients had broader spike-specific TCRs (P = 0.0014).

Details on this clone: As yet, its antigen is unknown.

Generated by immunoSEQ multiplex PCR, the TCRdb table keeps only in-frame clones and is missing some. Of 300,000 to 400,000 clones in the sample, roughly 90% are singletons; the top ten hold over 5%. Indicated treatment: about 20 received Ad26.COV2.S at low or high dose, single or two shots; about 5 received placebo; per-sample allocation not given. Day 63 after the first vaccine or placebo injection was the time point for sampling. Sequences were derived from peripheral blood, sampled in a trial of Ad26.COV2.S vaccine versus placebo. The source of this sequence is a person aged 18-65 years who received the Ad26.COV2.S COVID-19 vaccine or a placebo.

The CDR3 nucleotides read TGTGCCAGCAGTATAAGTCACACCATATATTTT. Translating it yields CASSISHTIYF. The chain has TRBV7-2 and TRBJ1-3; D gene unclear. Trimming removed 6 bases at V and 8 bases at J, with 8 bases between. This CDR3 is 11 amino acids long. The germline V gene encodes CDR1 SGHTA and CDR2 FQGNSA. Based on the CDR3 plus reference TRBV7-2 and TRBJ1-3, the full variable domain is GAGVSQSPSNKVTEKGKDVELRCDPISGHTALYWYRQSLGQGLEFLIYFQGNSAPDKSGLPSDRFSAERTGGSVSTLTIQRTQQEDSAVYLCASSISHTIYFGEGSWLTVV.